Following are 25 T cell receptor beta chains from one sample sequenced in a study of CD8 T cells in Susac syndrome (dated by TCRdb to about 2019). Library generation was performed with the immunoSEQ multiplex PCR assay. RNA was extracted using the RNeasy kit, and roughly 0.45 to 1 microgram was reverse transcribed with random hexamers. TCRdb handled the public reads itself, with Q25 trimming in fastp and clone calling in MiXCR, and kept productive beta chains. All rows with the same CDR3 protein become a single entry with the most common DNA and genes. This sample holds around 150,000 distinct CDR3 sequences; over 85% were observed only once. 0.27% of the sample is in the top ten clones. The sample consisted of CD8+ T cells from PBMCs. The source is a human donor in good health.

The chain has TRBV6-2 or TRBV6-3 and TRBJ2-5; TRBD1 might be the D (6 bases). Germline V lookup: CDR1 MNHEY, CDR2 SVGEGT. The ends were cut back, 6 bases at V and 4 bases at J, with 15 bases in the middle. This CDR3 region has 14 residues. The DNA of the CDR3 is TGTGCCAGCAGCCTCGGACAGTCTCCAGAGACCCAGTACTTC. Its translation: CASSLGQSPETQYF.

This chain joins TRBV27 and TRBJ2-7; maybe TRBD2 (5 bases). There are 14 residues in the CDR3. CDR1 MNHEY and CDR2 SMNVEV come from the germline V gene (reference sequence). V lost 1 base, J lost 4 bases, and 11 bases lay in between. CDR3 DNA: TGTGCCAGCAGTTTATTGGGAGACGGGTACGAGCAGTACTTC. This sequence encodes CASSLLGDGYEQYF.

The chain recombines TRBV29-1 with TRBJ2-3; 14 positions agree with TRBD2. The CDR3 length is 14 residues. Germline V gene data show CDR1 as SQVTM and CDR2 as ANQGSEA. This chain's CDR3 is CRGTSGSRTDTQYF. In DNA, the CDR3 is TGCAGGGGGACTAGCGGGAGTCGAACAGATACGCAGTATTTT.

A few counts support this clonotype. V and J are TRBV13 and TRBJ2-1, with 8 bases lining up with TRBD2. The germline V gene has CDR1 PRHDT and CDR2 FYEKMQ (reference sequence). Trimming cost V 6 bases and J 4 bases; bases outside gene matches: 8. The CDR3 is 15 amino acids. CDR3 amino acids: CASSPGTSGYNEQFF. For the CDR3, the DNA is TGTGCCAGCAGTCCCGGAACTAGCGGTTACAATGAGCAGTTCTTC.

The genes are TRBV29-1 and TRBJ1-3; D is possibly TRBD1 (5 bases). The germline V gene has CDR1 SQVTM and CDR2 ANQGSEA. The ends were cut back, 6 bases at V and 5 bases at J, with 11 bases in the middle. The CDR3 has 12 amino acids. The CDR3 region has the DNA TGCAGCGTCCGGGACGGTCGAAACACCATATATTTT. This gives the protein CSVRDGRNTIYF.

This chain joins TRBV27 and TRBJ2-6, with a tentative D call TRBD1 (6 bases). The CDR3 sequence is 15 residues long. Germline V gene sequence: CDR1 MNHEY, CDR2 SMNVEV (reference sequence). Trimming removed 2 bases from V and 4 bases from J, with 9 bases in between. CDR3 loop: CASSLAGDGANVLTF. In DNA form, the CDR3 reads TGTGCCAGCAGTTTAGCAGGGGACGGGGCCAACGTCCTGACTTTC.

This chain joins TRBV6-6 and TRBJ2-7; D not resolved. Germline CDR1 MNHNY, CDR2 SVGAGI (reference sequence). The V gene lost 0 bases and the J gene lost 2 bases, with 2 bases spanning the gap. This CDR3 region has 12 residues. The CDR3: CASSYSTYEQYF. DNA for the CDR3: TGTGCCAGCAGTTACTCGACCTACGAGCAGTACTTC.

The chain recombines TRBV25-1 with TRBJ2-1, with 10 bases aligning to TRBD2. Germline CDR1 is MGHDK and CDR2 is SYGVNS. The ends lost 2 bases at V and 7 bases at J; junction bases unmatched: 8. There are 16 residues in the CDR3. The CDR3 coding sequence is TGTGCCAGCAGTGAAAACAGACTAGCGGGTGGGAATGAGCAGTTCTTC. Its translation is CASSENRLAGGNEQFF. Combining the CDR3 with reference TRBV25-1 and TRBJ2-1 gives the whole variable domain EADIYQTPRYLVIGTGKKITLECSQTMGHDKMYWYQQDPGMELHLIHYSYGVNSTEKGDLSSESTVSRIRTEHFPLTLESARPSHTSQYLCASSENRLAGGNEQFFGPGTRLTVL.

This chain joins TRBV27 and TRBJ2-2; maybe TRBD2 (5 bases). Trimming pared 6 bases from V and 4 bases from J, leaving 9 bases between. The germline gives CDR1 MNHEY, CDR2 SMNVEV (reference sequence). The CDR3 spans 13 residues. The CDR3 region is CASSGGFTGELFF. CDR3 coding DNA: TGTGCCAGCAGCGGCGGGTTCACCGGGGAGCTGTTTTTT.

This clonotype occurred once. Here the CDR3 DNA reads TGCGCCAGCAGCTTGGAAGGGCGGCAAGAGACCCAGTACTTC. It translates to CASSLEGRQETQYF. The chain has TRBV5-1 and TRBJ2-5; D remains unclear. The V and J ends lost 0 bases and 2 bases respectively, with 8 bases between them. Germline-derived CDR1 and CDR2 are SGHRS and YFSETQ. The CDR3 spans 14 residues.

The J gene is TRBJ2-7, the V gene TRBV4-2; 10 bases map to TRBD2. The CDR3 runs to 16 residues. Looked up from germline, CDR1 is LGHNA and CDR2 is YNFKEQ. J gave up 0 bases and V 0 bases, and 2 bases lay outside the gene matches. The CDR3 DNA sequence: TGTGCCAGCAGCCAAGAAGCGGGAGGGCACTCCTACGAGCAGTACTTC. Its translation is CASSQEAGGHSYEQYF.

The chain has TRBV19 and TRBJ1-5; D gene unclear. The CDR3 covers 12 residues. Trimming cost V 2 bases and J 9 bases, with 8 bases left between them. Germline CDR1 and CDR2: LNHDA and SQIVND (reference sequence). CDR3 residues: CASSIPAMPQHF. CDR3 nucleotide sequence: TGTGCCAGTAGTATACCCGCGATGCCCCAGCATTTT.

The chain uses TRBV27 and TRBJ2-3, with TRBD2 matching over 7 bases. The CDR3 totals 15 residues. V was pared by 6 bases and J by 4 bases, with 10 bases of the junction left unmatched. Germline assignment: CDR1 MNHEY and CDR2 SMNVEV (reference sequence). The DNA of the CDR3 is TGTGCCAGCAGGAGTGGCGGGAGTCAGGCAGATACGCAGTATTTT. Its protein product is CASRSGGSQADTQYF.

The V gene is TRBV20-1, the J gene TRBJ2-3, with unresolved D. CDR1 DFQATT and CDR2 SNEGSKA come from the germline V gene (reference sequence). The CDR3 extends over 13 amino acids. Deletions cut 5 bases from V and 1 base from J, with 10 bases between. CDR3: CSAVWLGTDTQYF. The CDR3 DNA reads as TGCAGTGCTGTCTGGCTGGGCACAGATACGCAGTATTTT.

The chain recombines TRBV27 with TRBJ2-7; 7 bases align to TRBD2. Germline V gene lookup returns CDR1 MNHEY and CDR2 SMNVEV (reference sequence). This CDR3 contains 15 residues. V trimming: 3 bases; J trimming: 5 bases; junction bases outside the gene matches: 10. CDR3 sequence (DNA): TGTGCCAGCAGTTTTGGGGAGGGACCCCTTCACGAGCAGTACTTC. It codes for CASSFGEGPLHEQYF.

The chain is built from TRBV12-3 or TRBV12-4 and TRBJ2-3; 10 positions match TRBD2. V gave up 4 bases and J gave up 2 bases; unmatched junction bases: 3. The CDR3 has 15 residues. CDR3 DNA sequence: TGTGCCAGCAGTTCCGGGACTAGCGCCACAGATACGCAGTATTTT. Translation gives CASSSGTSATDTQYF.

V is TRBV12-3 or TRBV12-4 and J is TRBJ2-7, with 7 nucleotides matching TRBD1. This CDR3 spans 15 amino acids. Trimming cost V 5 bases and J 3 bases; bases outside gene matches: 10. CDR3 in amino acids: CASSPTGDRNYEQYF. The CDR3 bases are TGTGCCAGCAGTCCCACAGGGGACAGAAACTACGAGCAGTACTTC.

The chain uses TRBV9 and TRBJ2-7; 8 nucleotides agree with TRBD2. CDR1 is SGDLS, CDR2 YYNGEE, per germline. The CDR3 is 17 amino acids. With V trimmed by 3 bases and J by 4 bases, 15 bases remained unmatched. For the CDR3, the DNA is TGTGCCAGCAGCGACAGAGAAGACTTAGCGGGAAGGTACGAGCAGTACTTC. It translates to CASSDREDLAGRYEQYF.

The rearrangement uses TRBV20-1 and TRBJ2-7; maybe TRBD2 (6 bases). V lost 5 bases and J lost 1, with 9 bases in between. The length of the CDR3 is 12 residues. Germline V gives CDR1 DFQATT, CDR2 SNEGSKA (reference sequence). This chain's CDR3 is CSAPRGSYEQYF. The CDR3, as DNA: TGCAGTGCTCCGCGGGGATCCTACGAGCAGTACTTC.

The chain couples TRBV27 to TRBJ1-2, with 7 bases identical to TRBD1. V shed 8 bases and J 2 bases; nucleotides not matched to a gene: 5. The CDR3 is made up of 13 amino acids. Germline CDR1 reads MNHEY; CDR2 reads SMNVEV (reference sequence). CDR3 loop: CASRDRPNYGYTF. In nucleotides, the CDR3 is TGTGCCAGCCGGGACAGACCCAACTATGGCTACACCTTC.

The chain employs TRBV27 and TRBJ1-5; 7 bases fit TRBD1. CDR3 length: 15 residues. Germline loops: CDR1 MNHEY, CDR2 SMNVEV (reference sequence). V gave up 5 bases and J gave up 0 bases; unmatched junction bases: 4. This CDR3 reads CASSMTGTSNQPQHF. CDR3 DNA: TGTGCCAGCAGTATGACAGGGACTAGCAATCAGCCCCAGCATTTT.

V is TRBV27 and J is TRBJ2-1; perhaps TRBD2 as D (6 bases). This CDR3 is 13 amino acids long. V was trimmed by 7 bases and J by 2 bases, leaving 9 bases between them. Germline V gene sequence: CDR1 MNHEY, CDR2 SMNVEV (reference sequence). Here the CDR3 reads CASTSSAYNEQFF. CDR3 bases: TGTGCCAGCACATCTAGCGCCTACAATGAGCAGTTCTTC.

The chain employs TRBV9 and TRBJ1-4; 9 nucleotides line up with TRBD1. The CDR3 sequence is 15 residues long. V was pared by 4 bases and J by 7 bases, with 8 bases of the junction left unmatched. Per germline, CDR1 SGDLS and CDR2 YYNGEE. The CDR3 is CASSPGQGTGEKLFF. CDR3 bases: TGTGCCAGCAGCCCTGGACAGGGGACGGGTGAAAAACTGTTTTTT.

This clonotype was counted once. This chain links TRBV2 with TRBJ1-2; perhaps TRBD1 as D (6 bases). V lost 3 bases and J 5 bases, leaving 19 bases between the germline ends. This CDR3 region has 16 residues. Germline CDR1 and CDR2: SNHLY and FYNNEI. CDR3 sequence: CASSDTRGGGPYGYTF. CDR3 DNA sequence: TGTGCCAGCAGTGACACCCGGGGAGGGGGTCCTTATGGCTACACCTTC.

The chain has TRBV3-1 and TRBJ2-1; no firm D call. V was pared by 1 base and J by 3 bases, with 7 bases between. The germline CDR1 and CDR2 sequences are LGHDT and YNNKEL (reference sequence). This CDR3 spans 14 amino acids. DNA of the CDR3: TGTGCCAGCAGCCAAGCCGACCTCTACAATGAGCAGTTCTTC. Translating it yields CASSQADLYNEQFF.